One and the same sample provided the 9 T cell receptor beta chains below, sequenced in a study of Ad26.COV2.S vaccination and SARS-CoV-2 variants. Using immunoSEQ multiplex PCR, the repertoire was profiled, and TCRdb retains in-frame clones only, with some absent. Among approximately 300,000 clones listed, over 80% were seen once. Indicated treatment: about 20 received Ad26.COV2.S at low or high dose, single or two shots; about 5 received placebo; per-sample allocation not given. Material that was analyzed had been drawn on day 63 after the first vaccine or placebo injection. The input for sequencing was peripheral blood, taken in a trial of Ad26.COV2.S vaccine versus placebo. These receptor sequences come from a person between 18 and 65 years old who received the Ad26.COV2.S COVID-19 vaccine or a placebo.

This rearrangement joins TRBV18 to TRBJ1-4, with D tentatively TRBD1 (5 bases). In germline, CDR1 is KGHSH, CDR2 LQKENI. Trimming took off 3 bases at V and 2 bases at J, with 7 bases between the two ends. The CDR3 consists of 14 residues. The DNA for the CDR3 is TGTGCCAGCTCACCGACAGCCACTAATGAAAAACTGTTTTTT. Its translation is CASSPTATNEKLFF.

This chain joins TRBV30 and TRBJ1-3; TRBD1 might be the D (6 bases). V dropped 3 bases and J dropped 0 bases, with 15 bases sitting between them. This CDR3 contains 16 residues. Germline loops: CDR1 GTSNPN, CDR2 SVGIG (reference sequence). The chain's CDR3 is CAWRTPGQTSGNTIYF. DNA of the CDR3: TGTGCCTGGAGAACTCCGGGACAAACCTCTGGAAACACCATATATTTT.

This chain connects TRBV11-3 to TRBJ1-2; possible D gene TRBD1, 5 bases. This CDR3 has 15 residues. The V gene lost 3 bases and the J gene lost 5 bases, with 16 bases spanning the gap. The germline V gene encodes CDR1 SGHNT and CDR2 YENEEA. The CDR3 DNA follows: TGTGCCAGCAGCTTGAGCGGACAACCTGGATATGGCTACACCTTC. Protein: CASSLSGQPGYGYTF.

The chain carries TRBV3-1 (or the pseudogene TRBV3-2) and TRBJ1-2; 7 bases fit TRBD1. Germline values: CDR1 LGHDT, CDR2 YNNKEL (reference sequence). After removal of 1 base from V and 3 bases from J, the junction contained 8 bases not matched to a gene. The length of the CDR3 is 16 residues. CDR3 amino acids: CASSQVPARGDYGYTF. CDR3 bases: TGTGCCAGCAGCCAAGTTCCTGCCAGGGGGGACTATGGCTACACCTTC.

CDR3 nucleotides: TGTGCCATCAGCCCGACAGAGTACAATGAGCAGTTCTTC. Its protein is CAISPTEYNEQFF. The chain carries TRBV10-3 and TRBJ2-1; perhaps TRBD1 as D (5 bases). The ends were cut back, 6 bases at V and 4 bases at J, with 10 bases in the middle. CDR3 size: 13 residues. Per the germline V gene, CDR1 is ENHRY and CDR2 is SYGVKD.

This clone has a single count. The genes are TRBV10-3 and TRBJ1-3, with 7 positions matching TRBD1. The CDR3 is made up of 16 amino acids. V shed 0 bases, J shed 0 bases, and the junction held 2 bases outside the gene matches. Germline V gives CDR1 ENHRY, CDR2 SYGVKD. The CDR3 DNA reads TGTGCCATCAGTGAGTCGGGACAGAGCTCTGGAAACACCATATATTTT. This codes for CAISESGQSSGNTIYF.

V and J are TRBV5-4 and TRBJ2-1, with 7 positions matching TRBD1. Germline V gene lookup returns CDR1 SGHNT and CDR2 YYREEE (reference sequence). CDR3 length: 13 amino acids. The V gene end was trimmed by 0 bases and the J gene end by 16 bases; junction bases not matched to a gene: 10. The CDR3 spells CASSLAGYNRGFF. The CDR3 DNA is TGTGCCAGCAGCTTGGCCGGTTACAACAGGGGATTCTTC.

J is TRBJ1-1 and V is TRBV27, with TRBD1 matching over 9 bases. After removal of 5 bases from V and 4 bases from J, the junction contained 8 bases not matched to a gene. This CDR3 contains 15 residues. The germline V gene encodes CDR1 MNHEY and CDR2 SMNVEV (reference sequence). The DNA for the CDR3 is TGTGCCAGCAGTCTTACAGGGGGCGCAGCCACTGAAGCTTTCTTT. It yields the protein CASSLTGGAATEAFF.

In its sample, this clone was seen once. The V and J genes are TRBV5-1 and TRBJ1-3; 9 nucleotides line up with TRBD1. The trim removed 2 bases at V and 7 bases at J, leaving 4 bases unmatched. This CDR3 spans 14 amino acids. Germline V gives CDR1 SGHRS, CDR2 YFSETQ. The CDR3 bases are TGCGCCAGCAGCTTAGGACAGGGGTGGAACACCATATATTTT. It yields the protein CASSLGQGWNTIYF.